These 23 T cell receptor beta chains were sequenced from one sample in a study of shared clonotypes between healthy human individuals. Repertoires were generated with immunoSEQ multiplex PCR, while TCRdb's copy carries only in-frame clones and drops some. The sample holds some 500,000 clones; approximately 95% are singletons and the top ten take 0.05% to 0.08%. The specimen sequenced was naive CD4+ T cells sorted from blood. Subset noted: CD45RA+ positively selected. Receptors were obtained from a woman in her twenties or thirties in good health.

This clone was found once. CDR3: CATSAQGINQPQHF. The CDR3 DNA reads as TGTGCCACCAGCGCACAGGGGATCAATCAGCCCCAGCATTTT. This chain uses TRBV15 with TRBJ1-5; 7 bases align to TRBD1. The CDR3 sequence is 14 residues long. Germline assignment: CDR1 LNHNV and CDR2 YYDKDF (reference sequence). The V and J ends lost 5 bases and 3 bases, in that order; junction bases with no gene match: 4.

This chain joins TRBV27 and TRBJ1-3; tentatively, D is TRBD1 (6 bases). V shed 2 bases and J shed 0 bases, with 17 bases lying between them. CDR1 and CDR2 (germline): MNHEY, SMNVEV (reference sequence). There are 18 residues in the CDR3. CDR3 in DNA: TGTGCCAGCAGTTTACCAGATCGGGGGCCCTTCTCTGGAAACACCATATATTTT. The encoded protein is CASSLPDRGPFSGNTIYF.

The chain has TRBV6-5 and TRBJ2-1; D remains unclear. The germline V gene encodes CDR1 MNHEY and CDR2 SVGAGI. The V end lost 2 bases, the J end lost 3 bases, and 8 bases lay between the germline ends. The CDR3 consists of 14 residues. The CDR3 DNA reads as TGTGCCAGCAGTTACCTCCGGAGCTACAATGAGCAGTTCTTC. It encodes CASSYLRSYNEQFF.

This chain links TRBV19 with TRBJ1-5; tentative D call: TRBD1 (5 bases). Trimming removed 3 bases at V and 5 bases at J, with 14 bases between. The germline V gene has CDR1 LNHDA and CDR2 SQIVND (reference sequence). The length of the CDR3 is 15 residues. The CDR3 sequence: CASSIGGALHQPQHF. For the CDR3, the DNA is TGTGCCAGTAGTATTGGAGGGGCGCTTCATCAGCCCCAGCATTTT.

The chain has TRBV7-9 and TRBJ2-2; D call uncertain. CDR3 length equals 15 residues. CDR1 and CDR2 from the germline V gene are SEHNR and FQNEAQ (reference sequence). Trimming removed 6 bases at V and 9 bases at J, with 20 bases between. CDR3 residues: CASSYQREPTRELFF. The CDR3 bases are TGTGCCAGCAGTTACCAAAGAGAGCCGACCAGGGAGCTGTTTTTT.

The rearrangement links TRBV19 to TRBJ2-7; D is possibly TRBD1 (6 bases). Germline loops: CDR1 LNHDA, CDR2 SQIVND (reference sequence). V gave up 5 bases and J gave up 1 base, with 9 bases separating them. This CDR3 is built from 13 residues. CDR3 nucleotides: TGTGCCAGTAGTGAGGGGGTATCCTACGAGCAGTACTTC. Protein sequence: CASSEGVSYEQYF.

J is TRBJ2-5 and V is TRBV7-8, with 9 bases matching TRBD1. From germline, CDR1 is SGHVS and CDR2 FQNEAQ. The ends lost 2 bases at V and 5 bases at J; junction bases unmatched: 9. The CDR3 length is 16 residues. The chain's CDR3 is CASSLYRQGVRETQYF. DNA for the CDR3: TGTGCCAGCAGCTTATATAGACAGGGGGTTCGGGAGACCCAGTACTTC.

As concerns this clone: This sample also contains other DNA sequences that code for the same CDR3. This chain connects TRBV28 to TRBJ1-2; maybe TRBD1 (5 bases). Looked up from germline, CDR1 is MDHEN and CDR2 is SYDVKM. The V end was cut by 5 bases, the J end by 1 base, with 8 bases between. This CDR3 has 13 amino acids. CDR3 DNA sequence: TGTGCCAGCAGTCCCGGGGGTAACTATGGCTACACCTTC. Translating gives CASSPGGNYGYTF.

This chain links TRBV2 with TRBJ1-4; D is perhaps TRBD1 (6 bases). The germline V gene has CDR1 SNHLY and CDR2 FYNNEI. The CDR3 sequence is 14 residues long. Trimming shortened V by 2 bases and J by 8 bases, and 12 bases separated the two germline ends. CDR3 DNA: TGTGCCAGCAGTGAATGGCAGGGGACAGAAAAACTGTTTTTT. Translating it yields CASSEWQGTEKLFF.

The chain employs TRBV19 and TRBJ1-5; D is possibly TRBD1 (5 bases). Germline-derived CDR1 and CDR2 are LNHDA and SQIVND (reference sequence). This CDR3 comprises 12 residues. Trimming stripped 2 bases from V and 9 bases from J, with 8 bases between. This CDR3 is CASSIQRGPQHF. CDR3 DNA: TGTGCCAGTAGTATACAGAGGGGGCCCCAGCATTTT. The full variable domain, with the rest looked up from reference TRBV19 and TRBJ1-5, is DGGITQSPKYLFRKEGQNVTLSCEQNLNHDAMYWYRQDPGQGLRLIYYSQIVNDFQKGDIAEGYSVSREKKESFPLTVTSAQKNPTAFYLCASSIQRGPQHFGDGTRLSIL.

The V call is TRBV6-1, the J call TRBJ2-2; 9 bases line up with TRBD1. CDR1 MNHNS and CDR2 SASEGT come from the germline V gene. The V segment lost 5 bases and the J segment 7 bases; nucleotides outside the gene matches: 8. The CDR3 covers 15 residues. The CDR3 loop reads CASSLQGARGGELFF. For the CDR3, the DNA is TGTGCCAGCAGTCTACAGGGGGCCCGCGGCGGGGAGCTGTTTTTT.

The gene calls are TRBV5-1 and TRBJ2-1; TRBD2 matches at 11 bases. Germline trimming cut 7 bases from V and 4 bases from J; bases unmatched to any gene: 4. This CDR3 is built from 14 residues. Germline V gene sequence: CDR1 SGHRS, CDR2 YFSETQ. The CDR3 bases are TGCGCCAGCGGGGGGACTAGCGGATACAATGAGCAGTTCTTC. Residues: CASGGTSGYNEQFF.

The CDR3 region has the DNA TGTGCCAGCATTGACCGGGACAGGGCGTCGTCGGGCGAGCAGTACTTC. Its translation is CASIDRDRASSGEQYF. V usage is TRBV6-1 and J usage is TRBJ2-7; TRBD1 agrees at 9 bases. Germline CDR1 reads MNHNS; CDR2 reads SASEGT. V dropped 7 bases and J dropped 6; count of bases not matched to a gene: 16. The CDR3 is 16 amino acids.

This sequence joins TRBV4-1 and TRBJ1-1; D is undetermined. Trimming cost V 0 bases and J 0 bases, with 17 bases left between them. The CDR3 sequence is 18 residues long. From germline, CDR1 is MGHRA and CDR2 YSYEKL. The CDR3 DNA is TGCGCCAGCAGCCAAGATCGGAGAGGGAGAAGTATGAACACTGAAGCTTTCTTT. Translated: CASSQDRRGRSMNTEAFF.

The V gene is TRBV10-3, the J gene TRBJ2-7; the match to TRBD2 covers 13 bases. Germline V gene lookup returns CDR1 ENHRY and CDR2 SYGVKD. The CDR3 is 18 residues long. With 0 bases clipped from V and 6 bases from J, the junction kept 11 bases outside the gene matches. The CDR3 bases are TGTGCCATCAGTGAGTCCGCGGCGACTAGCGGGAGGAGGGCCGAGCAGTACTTC. Translated: CAISESAATSGRRAEQYF.

This sequence joins TRBV9 and TRBJ2-7; the match to TRBD1 covers 7 bases. Germline CDR1 reads SGDLS; CDR2 reads YYNGEE. This CDR3 region has 13 residues. Unmatched junction bases numbered 8, after V lost 6 bases and J lost 5 bases. CDR3 region: CASNLQGYDEQYF. In DNA, the CDR3 is TGTGCCAGCAACTTACAGGGGTACGACGAGCAGTACTTC.

The chain combines TRBV6-1 with TRBJ2-1, with 14 positions matching TRBD2. Germline-derived CDR1 and CDR2 are MNHNS and SASEGT. CDR3 length: 20 amino acids. Trimming at V came to 6 bases and at J to 0 bases, leaving 13 bases not matched to a gene. The CDR3 loop reads CASREPPGLAGEGSYNEQFF. The CDR3 DNA follows: TGTGCCAGCAGGGAACCGCCGGGACTAGCGGGAGAGGGCTCCTACAATGAGCAGTTCTTC.

CDR3 sequence reads: CASSSRDFSGNTIYF. The CDR3 DNA sequence: TGTGCCAGCAGCTCGCGGGATTTCTCTGGAAACACCATATATTTT. The V gene is TRBV5-4, the J gene TRBJ1-3; D remains unclear. Germline V gene sequence: CDR1 SGHNT, CDR2 YYREEE (reference sequence). This CDR3 is 15 amino acids long. V was shortened by 3 bases and J by 0 bases, with 10 bases between the two germline ends. The full variable domain, with the rest looked up from reference TRBV5-4 and TRBJ1-3, is ETGVTQSPTHLIKTRGQQVTLRCSSQSGHNTVSWYQQALGQGPQFIFQYYREEENGRGNFPPRFSGLQFPNYSSELNVNALELDDSALYLCASSSRDFSGNTIYFGEGSWLTVV.

The rearrangement joins TRBV7-8 to TRBJ2-3, with 13 bases matching TRBD2. The germline CDR1 and CDR2 sequences are SGHVS and FQNEAQ. Trimming at V came to 2 bases and at J to 6 bases, leaving 5 bases not matched to a gene. The CDR3 totals 16 residues. The CDR3 DNA follows: TGTGCCAGCAGCTTATTGGGACTAGCGGGAATGGATACGCAGTATTTT. It encodes CASSLLGLAGMDTQYF.

The rearrangement uses TRBV28 and TRBJ1-4; possibly TRBD1 for D (5 bases). The CDR3 is made up of 15 amino acids. The ends were cut back, 8 bases at V and 8 bases at J, with 21 bases in the middle. The germline V gene encodes CDR1 MDHEN and CDR2 SYDVKM. The chain's CDR3 is CASLTPGALGEKLFF. The CDR3 region has the DNA TGTGCCAGCCTGACCCCCGGGGCCCTGGGAGAAAAACTGTTTTTT.

This rearrangement joins TRBV5-6 to TRBJ2-1; D not resolved. Germline V gene sequence: CDR1 SGHDT, CDR2 YYEEEE. V lost 4 bases, J lost 0 bases, and 14 bases lay in between. This CDR3 contains 16 residues. Here the CDR3 reads CASSRIVPRSYNEQFF. The CDR3 DNA sequence: TGTGCCAGCAGCCGTATAGTTCCCCGCTCCTACAATGAGCAGTTCTTC. Variable domain in full (rest from reference TRBV5-6 and TRBJ2-1): DAGVTQSPTHLIKTRGQQVTLRCSPKSGHDTVSWYQQALGQGPQFIFQYYEEEERQRGNFPDRFSGHQFPNYSSELNVNALLLGDSALYLCASSRIVPRSYNEQFFGPGTRLTVL.

The chain couples TRBV7-9 to TRBJ2-1, with D perhaps TRBD1 or TRBD2 (5 bases each). Germline V gives CDR1 SEHNR, CDR2 FQNEAQ (reference sequence). The germline V and J ends were trimmed by 1 base and 6 bases, with 13 bases remaining between them. The CDR3 runs to 15 residues. The CDR3 sequence: CASSLVGTGGNEQFF. For the CDR3, the DNA is TGTGCCAGCAGCTTAGTTGGAACTGGGGGCAATGAGCAGTTCTTC.

The chain couples TRBV15 to TRBJ1-3, with TRBD1 matching over 8 bases. Germline CDR1 reads LNHNV; CDR2 reads YYDKDF (reference sequence). Trimming removed 0 bases from V and 4 bases from J; junction bases left unmatched: 2. This CDR3 is 15 amino acids long. CDR3 loop: CATSRDRQGGNTIYF. In DNA form, the CDR3 reads TGTGCCACCAGCAGAGATCGACAGGGGGGAAACACCATATATTTT.